This T cell receptor beta chain was found in a study of radiation and T cells in renal cell carcinoma. Regarding the study as a whole: No pretreatment tumor biopsies were available for baseline clonotypes. From baseline, blood top tumor clonotypes peaked at 2 weeks post-radiation.

A word on this clone: Its antigen is not known.

The method was immunoSEQ multiplex PCR; TCRdb's version includes in-frame clones alone and lacks a portion of them. The sample includes 130,000 to 150,000 clones, 86% of them seen just once. Regarding time point: blood 4 weeks post-SBRT, at nephrectomy. Regarding treatment: 15 Gy SBRT to primary tumor, nephrectomy 4 weeks later. Nephrectomy followed 15 Gy stereotactic body radiation by 4 weeks. Blood was sampled at baseline, 2 weeks and 4 weeks after SBRT. The TCR originated in a woman aged 45-60 years with renal cell carcinoma. This specimen was blood, taken from a patient whose treatment included radiotherapy and nephrectomy.

The CDR3 DNA follows: TGTGCCAGCAGCTTAACGGACCGGGGGAGCTACGAGCAGTACTTC. This sequence encodes CASSLTDRGSYEQYF. The V gene is TRBV11-2, the J gene TRBJ2-7, with a tentative D call TRBD2 (6 bases). V was clipped by 2 bases and J by 3 bases, with 14 bases between them. This CDR3 region has 15 residues. Germline loops: CDR1 SGHAT, CDR2 FQNNGV.